These 4 T cell receptor beta chains share one sample of origin, sequenced in a study of cytomegalovirus exposure and HLA in healthy donors (dated by TCRdb to the late 2010s). The library was produced with the immunoSEQ multiplex PCR assay. Sourced from immuneACCESS, this table was stored by TCRdb with only in-frame sequences that have V and J called. A share of the clones is absent; for the studies checked, an unresolved V gene accounts for under half, and the remainder has no known explanation. Recorded for this sample are fewer than 150,000 clones; almost 90% of them occurred a single time. The ten top clones hold just under 8% of the sample. The sequencing input was PBMCs. These receptors were collected from a woman aged 18 to 35 in good health and CMV-seropositive.

The CDR3 DNA reads TGTGCCAGCAGCCCAGGGGCTGTAAACTATGGCTACACCTTC. This translates into CASSPGAVNYGYTF. The chain has TRBV6-1 and TRBJ1-2; D is possibly TRBD1 (6 bases). The V end lost 6 bases, the J end lost 2 bases, and 13 bases lay between the germline ends. Germline V gene sequence: CDR1 MNHNS, CDR2 SASEGT. This CDR3 has 14 amino acids.

The chain employs TRBV6-7 and TRBJ2-5, with TRBD2 matching over 8 bases. TRBV6-7 is recorded as an ORF, its role being uncertain. J was trimmed by 6 bases and V by 0 bases; bases with no gene match: 6. This CDR3 region has 15 residues. The DNA of the CDR3 is TGTGCCAGCAGTTACTCGACCGGGAGGGGGAAGACCCAGTACTTC. Its protein product is CASSYSTGRGKTQYF.

This clone came up once. This chain connects TRBV6-5 to TRBJ1-5, with 7 bases matching TRBD1. Germline trimming cut 5 bases from V and 13 bases from J; bases unmatched to any gene: 8. From germline, CDR1 is MNHEY and CDR2 SVGAGI. This CDR3 is 12 amino acids long. The CDR3 DNA sequence: TGTGCCAGCAGTGGCCATCCGGGACAGCAGCATTTT. This translates into CASSGHPGQQHF.

CDR3 nucleotide sequence: TGTGCCATCAGCCGACTAGCGGGAGGCACCGGGGAGCTGTTTTTT. This sequence encodes CAISRLAGGTGELFF. V is TRBV10-3 and J is TRBJ2-2, with 13 bases that match TRBD2. Trimming took 6 bases from V and 4 from J; bases not matched to a gene: 2. CDR3 length equals 15 residues. The germline V gene encodes CDR1 ENHRY and CDR2 SYGVKD.